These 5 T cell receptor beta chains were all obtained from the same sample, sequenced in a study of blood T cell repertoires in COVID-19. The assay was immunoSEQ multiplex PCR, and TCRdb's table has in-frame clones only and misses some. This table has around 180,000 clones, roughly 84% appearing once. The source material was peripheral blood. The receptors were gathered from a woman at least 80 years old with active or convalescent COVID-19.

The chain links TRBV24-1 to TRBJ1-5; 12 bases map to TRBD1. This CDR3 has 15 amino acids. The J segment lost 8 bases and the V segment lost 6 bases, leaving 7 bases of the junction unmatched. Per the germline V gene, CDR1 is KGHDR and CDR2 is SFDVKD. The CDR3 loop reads CATSPGTGGLEPQHF. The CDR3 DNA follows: TGTGCCACCAGTCCCGGGACAGGGGGCTTAGAGCCCCAGCATTTT.

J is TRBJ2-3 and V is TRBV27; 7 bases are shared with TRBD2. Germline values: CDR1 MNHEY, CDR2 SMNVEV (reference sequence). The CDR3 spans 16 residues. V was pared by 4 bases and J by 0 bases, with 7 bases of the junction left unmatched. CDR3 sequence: CASSSPSGVSTDTQYF. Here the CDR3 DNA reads TGTGCCAGCAGTTCACCTAGCGGTGTTAGCACAGATACGCAGTATTTT.

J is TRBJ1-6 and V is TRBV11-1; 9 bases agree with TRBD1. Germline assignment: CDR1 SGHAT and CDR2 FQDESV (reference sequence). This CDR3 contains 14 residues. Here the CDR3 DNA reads TGTGCGTCCGGTCGGGACAGGGTTAATTCACCCCTCCACTTT. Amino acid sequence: CASGRDRVNSPLHF.

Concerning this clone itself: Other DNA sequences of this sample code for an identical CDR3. The CDR3 here is CASSLNRVTEAFF. The DNA for the CDR3 is TGTGCCAGCAGTTTGAACAGGGTTACTGAAGCTTTCTTT. The rearrangement uses TRBV7-3 and TRBJ1-1; D might be TRBD1 (6 bases). Trimming shortened V by 6 bases and J by 5 bases, and 13 bases separated the two germline ends. Germline V CDR1 and CDR2: SGHTA, FQGTGA. The CDR3 has 13 residues.

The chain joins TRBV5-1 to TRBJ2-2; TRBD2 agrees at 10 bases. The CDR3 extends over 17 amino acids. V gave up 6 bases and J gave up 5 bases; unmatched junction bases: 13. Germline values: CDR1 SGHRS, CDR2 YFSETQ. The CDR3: CASNGGPSGSKTGELFF. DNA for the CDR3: TGCGCCAGCAACGGGGGTCCTAGCGGGAGCAAGACCGGGGAGCTGTTTTTT.